The sequence of this T cell receptor beta chain was determined in a study of blood T cell repertoires in COVID-19. Study background: The origin of the acute and convalescent COVID-19 samples was the United States, Italy and Spain. T cells, B-cell-depleted T cells, or PBMCs supplied cDNA or gDNA.

V shed 0 bases and J 5 bases; nucleotides not matched to a gene: 7. CDR1 is SGDLS, CDR2 YYNGEE, per germline. The CDR3 extends over 16 amino acids. As processed by the authors: Reference gene primer amplification gave nucleated cell count estimates. The method was immunoSEQ multiplex PCR; TCRdb's version includes in-frame clones alone and lacks a portion of them. For V, J and clone size, that table is used; D and trimming come from the DNA. This table has approximately 150,000 clones, about four fifths appearing once. This sequence originates from a woman of 80 years or more with acute or convalescent COVID-19. The sequencing input was peripheral blood. The gene calls are TRBV9 and TRBJ2-3; 9 nucleotides match TRBD2. This CDR3 is CASSVAAGGPKDTQYF. The CDR3 nucleotides read TGTGCCAGCAGCGTAGCTGCGGGGGGGCCTAAAGATACGCAGTATTTT.